The next 9 T cell receptor beta chains were all read from a single sample in a study of blood T cells in healthy people across ages. Using a J-beta primer mix together with a sample-barcoded 5' primer, a second PCR was run for roughly 7 to 12 cycles. TCRdb ran MiXCR on the 5' RACE reads and lists one entry per CDR3 protein. The sample shows just over 1 million distinct CDR3 sequences, 35% to 50% of them seen only once. The sample consisted of blood. These receptors originate from a woman aged 60-70 years in good health.

The rearrangement links TRBV6-6 to TRBJ2-1; 10 bases map to TRBD2. V dropped 8 bases and J dropped 7; count of bases not matched to a gene: 8. Looked up from germline, CDR1 is MNHNY and CDR2 is SVGAGI (reference sequence). There are 14 residues in the CDR3. CDR3 DNA sequence: TGTGCCAGCCTCCGAGCGGGAGGGGGGAATGAGCAGTTCTTC. This codes for CASLRAGGGNEQFF.

The chain combines TRBV20-1 with TRBJ2-5, with 7 nucleotides matching TRBD2. J was trimmed by 0 bases and V by 0 bases; bases with no gene match: 4. The CDR3 length is 15 residues. Germline loops: CDR1 DFQATT, CDR2 SNEGSKA (reference sequence). CDR3 DNA: TGCAGTGCTAGAGATCGGCGGGGGTACCAAGAGACCCAGTACTTC. It yields the protein CSARDRRGYQETQYF.

The V call is TRBV6-5, the J call TRBJ2-5, with a tentative D call TRBD2 (6 bases). V shed 2 bases and J shed 2 bases, with 12 bases lying between them. In germline, CDR1 is MNHEY, CDR2 SVGAGI. The CDR3 runs to 15 residues. CDR3 sequence reads: CASSYMGGEQETQYF. CDR3 coding DNA: TGTGCCAGCAGTTACATGGGAGGCGAACAAGAGACCCAGTACTTC.

The V call is TRBV3-1, the J call TRBJ2-5, with D unresolved. This CDR3 is 16 amino acids long. The V and J ends lost 1 base and 4 bases respectively, with 16 bases between them. Germline loops: CDR1 LGHDT, CDR2 YNNKEL (reference sequence). The chain's CDR3 is CASSQGDQRLGETQYF. The CDR3 DNA reads TGTGCCAGCAGCCAAGGGGATCAAAGGTTAGGAGAGACCCAGTACTTC.

The chain joins TRBV20-1 to TRBJ2-7; D gene uncertain. Trimming shortened V by 1 base and J by 2 bases, and 9 bases separated the two germline ends. There are 13 residues in the CDR3. Looked up from germline, CDR1 is DFQATT and CDR2 is SNEGSKA (reference sequence). The CDR3 loop reads CSARGYTAYEQYF. For the CDR3, the DNA is TGCAGTGCTAGAGGATACACGGCCTACGAGCAGTACTTC.

The genes are TRBV9 and TRBJ2-1, with D maybe TRBD2 (5 bases). V gave up 4 bases and J gave up 0 bases, with 20 bases separating them. The CDR3 covers 18 residues. Germline V gene lookup returns CDR1 SGDLS and CDR2 YYNGEE. As DNA, the CDR3 is TGTGCCAGCAGCCCTAGGCTATTCGGGGAAGGCTCCTACAATGAGCAGTTCTTC. The encoded protein is CASSPRLFGEGSYNEQFF. The whole variable domain, filled in from reference TRBV9 and TRBJ2-1, reads DSGVTQTPKHLITATGQRVTLRCSPRSGDLSVYWYQQSLDQGLQFLIQYYNGEERAKGNILERFSAQQFPDLHSELNLSSLELGDSALYFCASSPRLFGEGSYNEQFFGPGTRLTVL.

Of note for this clonotype: This could be a read error, since a much larger clone is one nucleotide away. The rearrangement links TRBV6-5 to TRBJ2-3; a possible D gene is TRBD1 (5 bases). Germline V lookup: CDR1 MNHEY, CDR2 SVGAGI. CDR3 length equals 11 residues. The CDR3 coding sequence is TGTACCAGCAGGGACACAGATACGCAGTATTTT. The encoded protein is CTSRDTDTQYF.

The genes are TRBV12-3 or TRBV12-4 and TRBJ1-5; D is undetermined. The CDR3 spans 15 residues. V gave up 3 bases and J gave up 3 bases, with 12 bases separating them. The CDR3 is CASSLGGEPNQPQHF. The CDR3 coding sequence is TGTGCCAGCAGTTTGGGCGGGGAACCCAATCAGCCCCAGCATTTT.

As for this clonotype: This may arise from a read error, as a much more abundant clone is one base away. V gene TRBV27 combines with J gene TRBJ2-6, with D tentatively TRBD2 (6 bases). CDR1 and CDR2 from the germline V gene are MNHEY and SMNVEV (reference sequence). This CDR3 is built from 19 residues. Trimming cost V 4 bases and J 2 bases, with 21 bases left between them. The CDR3 region has the DNA TGTGCCAGCAGTTCACCCTGGGACGGGGGAAGAGCTGGGGCCAACGTCCTGACTTTC. Translated, it gives CASSSPWDGGRAGANVLTF.